Following are 20 T cell receptor beta chains from one sample sequenced in a study of T-cell reconstitution after alpha-beta-depleted transplantation in children. A TCRbeta library incorporating unique molecular identifiers was prepared. TCRdb used MiXCR to reprocess the PCR reads, holding one entry per CDR3 protein. The sample lists about 250,000 distinct CDR3 sequences, approximately 24% occurring once. The specimen was PBMCs, mostly from graft donor cells, collected 360 days after TCRalphabeta/CD19-depleted stem cell transplant. The receptors come from a female patient aged 2-10 years who had a stem cell transplant for congenital amegakaryocytic thrombocytopenia, so the T cells may come from the graft donor.

This clonotype appeared a few times. V usage is TRBV28 and J usage is TRBJ2-5; D is unresolved. Trimming removed 2 bases at V and 0 bases at J, with 7 bases between. CDR1 is MDHEN, CDR2 SYDVKM, per germline. This CDR3 region has 14 residues. As DNA, the CDR3 is TGTGCCAGCAGTTTAAGAGAGTACCAAGAGACCCAGTACTTC. It specifies CASSLREYQETQYF.

This chain uses TRBV23-1 with TRBJ2-2; no clear D. Being an ORF, TRBV23-1 has a function that is uncertain. The CDR3 length is 14 residues. V was pared by 6 bases and J by 4 bases, with 12 bases between. CDR3 bases: TGCGCCAGCAGGCCAATCACCTTCACCGGGGAGCTGTTTTTT. This sequence encodes CASRPITFTGELFF.

This sequence joins TRBV6-5 and TRBJ1-1; no reliable D call. Per the germline V gene, CDR1 is MNHEY and CDR2 is SVGAGI. The CDR3 extends over 12 amino acids. Trimming shortened V by 3 bases and J by 7 bases, and 9 bases separated the two germline ends. The CDR3 here is CASSYRVHEAFF. DNA of the CDR3: TGTGCCAGCAGTTATCGCGTCCATGAAGCTTTCTTT.

The table lists this clonotype with a few counts. The chain has TRBV29-1 and TRBJ1-2; 11 nucleotides agree with TRBD1. The V gene end was trimmed by 6 bases and the J gene end by 7 bases; junction bases not matched to a gene: 10. Germline V gives CDR1 SQVTM, CDR2 ANQGSEA. CDR3 length: 14 amino acids. The CDR3 here is CSVYSRTGGSGYTF. The CDR3 DNA follows: TGCAGCGTCTATTCCCGGACAGGGGGCAGTGGCTACACCTTC.

This chain links TRBV10-3 with TRBJ2-7, with 14 bases fitting TRBD2. Germline CDR1 reads ENHRY; CDR2 reads SYGVKD. The CDR3 totals 13 residues. V shed 8 bases, J shed 6 bases, and the junction held 3 bases outside the gene matches. CDR3 sequence (DNA): TGTGCCATCTCCGGGACTAGCGGGAGCGAGCAGTACTTC. Its protein product is CAISGTSGSEQYF.

The chain combines TRBV27 with TRBJ2-1; 10 nucleotides agree with TRBD2. The CDR3 spans 16 residues. Losses at the gene ends were 4 bases for V and 2 bases for J; bases not matched to a gene: 5. Germline assignment: CDR1 MNHEY and CDR2 SMNVEV (reference sequence). CDR3 loop: CASSSEAGGTYNEQFF. The CDR3 nucleotides read TGTGCCAGCAGTTCCGAAGCGGGAGGGACCTACAATGAGCAGTTCTTC.

This clonotype was observed at least ten times. The CDR3 sequence is CASDRGHANTGELFF. The CDR3 nucleotides read TGTGCCAGCGACAGGGGACACGCGAACACCGGGGAGCTGTTTTTT. This chain links TRBV3-1 with TRBJ2-2, with TRBD1 matching 8 bases. This CDR3 is 15 amino acids long. J gave up 0 bases and V 8 bases, and 5 bases lay outside the gene matches. Germline V CDR1 and CDR2: LGHDT, YNNKEL (reference sequence).

This sequence joins TRBV4-3 and TRBJ2-7, with D unclear. CDR1 LGHNA and CDR2 YSLEER come from the germline V gene. This CDR3 spans 17 amino acids. Deletions cut 4 bases from V and 3 bases from J, with 22 bases between. The CDR3 sequence is CASSPALVQNAFYEQYF. CDR3 nucleotides: TGCGCCAGCAGCCCGGCATTGGTGCAAAATGCCTTCTACGAGCAGTACTTC.

This clonotype was observed a handful of times. The chain carries TRBV19 and TRBJ1-5, with D possibly matching TRBD1 (5 bases). The V gene lost 1 base and the J gene lost 4 bases, with 14 bases spanning the gap. The CDR3 consists of 16 residues. Germline-derived CDR1 and CDR2 are LNHDA and SQIVND (reference sequence). The CDR3 coding sequence is TGTGCCAGTAGTATAGTCCAGGGACGCGAGAATCAGCCCCAGCATTTT. Protein product: CASSIVQGRENQPQHF.

This clonotype was counted a few times. This sequence joins TRBV11-2 and TRBJ2-1; 9 positions match TRBD2. Germline V gene data show CDR1 as SGHAT and CDR2 as FQNNGV. J gave up 8 bases and V 3 bases, and 17 bases lay outside the gene matches. This CDR3 spans 18 amino acids. The CDR3 region is CASSFPSGTSLFGDEQFF. CDR3 coding DNA: TGTGCCAGCAGCTTCCCTAGCGGGACTAGCCTTTTCGGGGATGAGCAGTTCTTC.

This clonotype was observed a handful of times. V and J are TRBV4-1 and TRBJ2-4; TRBD1 matches at 11 bases. With V trimmed by 2 bases and J by 1 base, 13 bases remained unmatched. The V gene's germline CDR1 is MGHRA and CDR2 YSYEKL. The CDR3 consists of 20 residues. In DNA form, the CDR3 reads TGCGCCAGCAGCCAATCCGGGACAGGGGGTTCTCCCTATGCCAAAAACATTCAGTACTTC. This sequence encodes CASSQSGTGGSPYAKNIQYF.

Only a few counts were recorded for this clonotype. This chain uses TRBV5-1 with TRBJ1-1; D unclear. The V end was cut by 3 bases, the J end by 7 bases, with 13 bases between. This CDR3 has 13 amino acids. CDR1 is SGHRS and CDR2 is YFSETQ in the germline V gene. The DNA of the CDR3 is TGCGCCAGCAGCTCGCTGGTGGAGGGTGAAGCTTTCTTT. Residues: CASSSLVEGEAFF.

This clonotype was seen repeatedly, ten times or more. The J gene is TRBJ2-5, the V gene TRBV12-3 or TRBV12-4; D uncertain. Deletions cut 3 bases from V and 5 bases from J, with 13 bases between. This CDR3 contains 14 residues. CDR3 amino acids: CASSLNYLGETQYF. The CDR3 DNA is TGTGCCAGCAGTTTGAACTACCTCGGGGAGACCCAGTACTTC.

This clonotype was detected only a few times. This chain connects TRBV4-1 to TRBJ1-1, with D uncertain. The CDR3 has 13 residues. In germline, CDR1 is MGHRA, CDR2 YSYEKL. V lost 1 base to trimming and J lost 0 bases, with 3 bases between them. The CDR3 sequence is CASSQVLNTEAFF. CDR3 in DNA: TGCGCCAGCAGCCAAGTTTTGAACACTGAAGCTTTCTTT.

This clonotype has only a few counts. The chain links TRBV24-1 to TRBJ2-1; D may correspond to TRBD1 or TRBD2 (6 bases each). The CDR3 spans 14 residues. V was trimmed by 6 bases and J by 6 bases, leaving 14 bases between them. CDR1 is KGHDR, CDR2 SFDVKD, per germline. As DNA, the CDR3 is TGTGCCACCAGTCCTGGGGGGCCCTTCAATGAGCAGTTCTTC. It yields the protein CATSPGGPFNEQFF.

This clonotype was counted a few times. The chain links TRBV4-1 to TRBJ1-2; D unclear. Trimming cost V 0 bases and J 8 bases, with 13 bases left between them. The CDR3 runs 14 residues. Germline V gene data show CDR1 as MGHRA and CDR2 as YSYEKL. CDR3 in DNA: TGCGCCAGCAGCCAAGATTTTGAGGGAGGCGGCTACACCTTC. Translation: CASSQDFEGGGYTF.

The chain has TRBV4-2 and TRBJ1-1; 7 positions match TRBD1. From germline, CDR1 is LGHNA and CDR2 YNFKEQ. V shed 0 bases and J 3 bases; nucleotides not matched to a gene: 4. This CDR3 spans 15 amino acids. The CDR3 loop is CASSQDEGADTEAFF. In nucleotides, the CDR3 is TGTGCCAGCAGCCAAGATGAGGGGGCTGACACTGAAGCTTTCTTT.

The DNA for the CDR3 is TGCGCCAGCAGCTTGACAGGGGCCTCCTACAATGAGCAGTTCTTC. Its protein product is CASSLTGASYNEQFF. V gene TRBV5-1 combines with J gene TRBJ2-1; TRBD1 matches 7 bases. The length of the CDR3 is 15 residues. Germline CDR1 SGHRS, CDR2 YFSETQ. With 1 base clipped from V and 0 bases from J, the junction kept 1 base outside the gene matches. The variable domain in full, with the rest retrieved from reference TRBV5-1 and TRBJ2-1, is KAGVTQTPRYLIKTRGQQVTLSCSPISGHRSVSWYQQTPGQGLQFLFEYFSETQRNKGNFPGRFSGRQFSNSRSEMNVSTLELGDSALYLCASSLTGASYNEQFFGPGTRLTVL.

The chain joins TRBV5-8 to TRBJ1-5, with D unresolved. The germline CDR1 and CDR2 sequences are SGHTS and YDEGEE. The CDR3 is 15 amino acids. Trimming removed 2 bases from V and 7 bases from J, with 16 bases in between. CDR3 region: CASSFVGSWAQPQHF. The CDR3 DNA is TGTGCCAGCAGCTTCGTTGGGAGCTGGGCCCAGCCCCAGCATTTT.

This clonotype was seen a few times. This chain joins TRBV11-3 and TRBJ2-1; 8 bases align to TRBD2. Germline trimming cut 0 bases from V and 9 bases from J; bases unmatched to any gene: 7. This CDR3 region has 15 residues. CDR1 is SGHNT, CDR2 YENEEA, per germline. In DNA form, the CDR3 reads TGTGCCAGCAGCTTAGAGGCCGGGACTAGACGTGAGCAGTTCTTC. Translated, it gives CASSLEAGTRREQFF.